The rows below give T cell receptor beta chains drawn from one sample of a study of T cell responses to AZD1222 COVID-19 vaccine. The table came from immunoSEQ multiplex PCR; TCRdb's copy has only in-frame clones and leaves some out. This table has 150,000 to 200,000 clones, around 92% appearing once. The sequences come from peripheral blood, collected on day 0 of AZD1222 vaccination. Receptors were obtained from an adult in good health. The CDR3 runs from the conserved cysteine through the conserved F or W. D genes are given only for firm matches. Size values are once, few and many counts, or a class for expanded clones, and some rows have none.

J gene	CDR3 length	clone size	D gene	V gene	CDR3 DNA	CDR3 protein
TRBJ2-1	15	.	TRBD2	TRBV6-6	TGTGCCAGCAGCTTCGGACTAGCGGGGGGACGCGAGCAGTTCTTC	CASSFGLAGGREQFF
TRBJ2-3	14	.	.	TRBV5-6	TGTGCCAGCAGCTTGGCCGGGAAGTCAGATACGCAGTATTTT	CASSLAGKSDTQYF
TRBJ1-5	15	.	.	TRBV7-2	TGTGCCAGCAGCCAGGGACCCTCTAGCAATCAGCCCCAGCATTTT	CASSQGPSSNQPQHF
TRBJ2-3	16	.	TRBD2	TRBV12-5	TGTGCTAGTGGTTCCCGGACTAGCGGGAGGGGAGATACGCAGTATTTT	CASGSRTSGRGDTQYF
TRBJ2-1	15	.	TRBD2	TRBV10-2	TGCGCCAGCAGGGACGTAGCGGGAGCGGTCGATGAGCAGTTCTTC	CASRDVAGAVDEQFF
TRBJ1-6	18	.	.	TRBV7-8	TGTGCCAGCAGCCCGGGGCTAGGGGGACGCTCCTATAATTCACCCCTCCACTTT	CASSPGLGGRSYNSPLHF
TRBJ1-1	15	once	.	TRBV5-6	TGTGCCAGCAGCTTGGCCGGGGTTTCGAACACTGAAGCTTTCTTT	CASSLAGVSNTEAFF
TRBJ1-2	14	.	TRBD1	TRBV7-9	TGTGCCAGCAGCACGGGGACAGTCGTTCGTGGCTACACCTTC	CASSTGTVVRGYTF
TRBJ1-2	11	.	.	TRBV7-9	TGTGCCAGCAGCTTTGAGGCTGGCTACACCTTC	CASSFEAGYTF
TRBJ2-7	13	.	.	TRBV9	TGTGCCAGCAGTCCGGGGTGGCCCTACGAGCAGTACTTC	CASSPGWPYEQYF
TRBJ2-2	15	.	.	TRBV7-6	TGTGCCAGCAGCTTAGCCGCCAGCTCCACCGGGGAGCTGTTTTTT	CASSLAASSTGELFF
TRBJ1-4	15	.	TRBD1	TRBV6-1	TGTGCCAGCAGTGATACCGGGACAGGGTTTGAAAAACTGTTTTTT	CASSDTGTGFEKLFF
TRBJ1-1	15	few	.	TRBV3-1/TRBV3-2	TGTGCCAGCAGCCCTATAAGCGTTCTGGGGACTGAAGCTTTCTTT	CASSPISVLGTEAFF
TRBJ1-2	16	.	.	TRBV4-2	TGTGCCAGCAGCCAAGAGTCAGAAGTTCGGGGCTATGGCTACACCTTC	CASSQESEVRGYGYTF
TRBJ1-3	16	.	TRBD1	TRBV13	TGTGCCAGCAGCTTAGTAGACAGGGGATCTGGAAACACCATATATTTT	CASSLVDRGSGNTIYF
TRBJ1-2	14	.	.	TRBV3-1/TRBV3-2	TGTGCCAGCAGCCAGGAGGGGGGGTACTATGGCTACACCTTC	CASSQEGGYYGYTF
TRBJ2-1	14	.	.	TRBV11-2	TGTGCCAGCAGCTTAGCACTAGCCTACAATGAGCAGTTCTTC	CASSLALAYNEQFF
TRBJ2-3	16	.	.	TRBV25-1	TGTGCCAGCAGTGGGGGCCTAGCGATCGCGGGAGATACGCAGTATTTT	CASSGGLAIAGDTQYF
TRBJ1-5	18	.	TRBD1	TRBV19	TGTGCCAGTAGTATTGCACTCCGGGACAGTTATAGCAATCAGCCCCAGCATTTT	CASSIALRDSYSNQPQHF
TRBJ1-1	13	.	TRBD1	TRBV28	TGTGCCAGCAGTTTGCAGGGGGTACCTGAAGCTTTCTTT	CASSLQGVPEAFF
TRBJ1-6	14	.	.	TRBV7-2	TGTGCCAGCAGCTTCCGGACAGCAAATTCACCCCTCCACTTT	CASSFRTANSPLHF
TRBJ2-1	11	.	.	TRBV28	TGTGCCAGCAGCCTCCGGAATGAGCAGTTCTTC	CASSLRNEQFF
TRBJ1-1	14	.	.	TRBV27	TGTGCCAGCAGTTTATTGGGGAGGAACACTGAAGCTTTCTTT	CASSLLGRNTEAFF
TRBJ2-3	16	.	.	TRBV6-5	TGTGCCAGCAGTTATGGAACTAGCAGAAGCACAGATACGCAGTATTTT	CASSYGTSRSTDTQYF
TRBJ1-5	13	.	.	TRBV13	TGTGCCAGCAGCTTAGGCGGGGGTCAGCCCCAGCATTTT	CASSLGGGQPQHF
TRBJ1-2	13	.	TRBD1	TRBV6-5	TGTGCCAGCAGTTACTACAGGGGAGACGGCTACACCTTC	CASSYYRGDGYTF
TRBJ2-2	15	.	TRBD1	TRBV5-1	TGCGCCAGCAGCCCTTTGGGACAGCACACCGGGGAGCTGTTTTTT	CASSPLGQHTGELFF
TRBJ2-5	15	.	.	TRBV5-4	TGTGCCAGCATGGGGCGGTCGGACCGCCAAGAGACCCAGTACTTC	CASMGRSDRQETQYF
TRBJ2-3	14	once	TRBD2	TRBV7-9	TGTGCCAGCAGACCCGGACTAGACCCAGATACGCAGTATTTT	CASRPGLDPDTQYF
TRBJ1-2	16	.	.	TRBV7-2	TGTGCCAGCAGCTTAGGACTTCTTGGGGGGGCTTATGGCTACACCTTC	CASSLGLLGGAYGYTF
TRBJ2-2	12	.	.	TRBV27	TGTGCCAGCGGAATAATGGCCGGGGAGCTGTTTTTT	CASGIMAGELFF
TRBJ1-5	13	.	.	TRBV12-3/TRBV12-4	TGTGCCAGCAGTTTAAGGGGAGAGCAGCCCCAGCATTTT	CASSLRGEQPQHF
TRBJ2-3	17	.	.	TRBV7-8	TGTGCCAGCAGCTTAGTCAGGGTATCCTCGAGCACAGATACGCAGTATTTT	CASSLVRVSSSTDTQYF
TRBJ2-2	15	.	.	TRBV4-1	TGCGCCAGCAGCCAAGATCAGGGGACGGTGCGGGAGCTGTTTTTT	CASSQDQGTVRELFF
TRBJ1-6	18	.	.	TRBV13	TGTGCCAGCAGCTCCCATGTTTTGGGATGTTCCTATAATTCACCCCTCCACTTT	CASSSHVLGCSYNSPLHF
TRBJ1-6	15	.	.	TRBV18	TGTGCCAGCTCACCGGGGGGGAGTCTCGAATCACCCCTCCACTTT	CASSPGGSLESPLHF
TRBJ2-2	15	.	.	TRBV7-2	TGTGCCAGCAGCTTAGCTGGCAGGAACACCGGGGAGCTGTTTTTT	CASSLAGRNTGELFF
TRBJ1-1	13	.	.	TRBV10-1	TGCGCCAGCAGTTCCGGGCCACCCCTAGGAGCTTTCTTT	CASSSGPPLGAFF
TRBJ1-5	15	.	TRBD1	TRBV4-2	TGTGCCAGCAGCGAGGGACAGGGGTTGTATCAGCCCCAGCATTTT	CASSEGQGLYQPQHF
TRBJ2-7	12	few	.	TRBV5-1	TGCGCCAGCAGCTTGGGGGGCTACGAGCAGTACTTC	CASSLGGYEQYF